The 10 T cell receptor beta chains below come from one sample, sequenced in a study of CD8 T cells in ankylosing spondylitis. General study points: Seven to nine highly homologous variants made up a TCR beta motif, and this motif appeared characteristic of ankylosing spondylitis blood.

These TCRs are of unknown antigen specificity. TCRdb ran MiXCR on the 5' RACE reads and lists one entry per CDR3 protein. Of a few hundred thousand distinct CDR3 sequences detected, 12% appear once; the ten largest clones hold nearly 7%. Material for sequencing was blood, either unsorted or a sorted T cell fraction (not recorded which). The receptors were sampled from a male donor with ankylosing spondylitis.

This clonotype was found many times. This chain links TRBV3-1 with TRBJ1-1; D might be TRBD1 (5 bases). The CDR3 has 14 residues. In germline, CDR1 is LGHDT, CDR2 YNNKEL (reference sequence). V was cut by 0 bases and J by 3 bases, with 8 bases left in between. The CDR3 region has the DNA TGTGCCAGCAGCCAAGAAATCAGGGACACTGAAGCTTTCTTT. It translates to CASSQEIRDTEAFF.

This clonotype has more than one count but fewer than ten. J is TRBJ2-3 and V is TRBV12-3 or TRBV12-4; TRBD2 aligns across 7 bases. The CDR3 covers 14 residues. V trimming: 5 bases; J trimming: 3 bases; junction bases outside the gene matches: 5. The CDR3 coding sequence is TGTGCCAGCAGTATCAGCGGGATAACAGATACGCAGTATTTT. This encodes CASSISGITDTQYF.

This clonotype turned up a few times. The V call is TRBV29-1, the J call TRBJ2-1, with 9 nucleotides matching TRBD2. Germline V gene sequence: CDR1 SQVTM, CDR2 ANQGSEA. With 6 bases clipped from V and 7 bases from J, the junction kept 7 bases outside the gene matches. There are 13 residues in the CDR3. The DNA of the CDR3 is TGCAGCGTGAGCGGGGGGACCTTGAATGAGCAGTTCTTC. Amino acids: CSVSGGTLNEQFF.

This clonotype has just a few counts. J is TRBJ1-1 and V is TRBV27; possible D gene TRBD1, 6 bases. The ends were cut back, 2 bases at V and 7 bases at J, with 14 bases in the middle. CDR1 is MNHEY and CDR2 is SMNVEV in the germline V gene (reference sequence). The CDR3 loop spans 14 amino acids. This CDR3 reads CASSLMGASSEAFF. CDR3 DNA sequence: TGTGCCAGCAGTTTAATGGGGGCGTCAAGTGAAGCTTTCTTT.

This clonotype appeared many times. The V and J genes are TRBV10-3 and TRBJ2-5; 7 bases fit TRBD1. CDR1 is ENHRY and CDR2 is SYGVKD in the germline V gene. The CDR3 has 14 amino acids. The V gene end was trimmed by 6 bases and the J gene end by 6 bases; junction bases not matched to a gene: 10. CDR3 amino acids: CAIRLNRGDKTQYF. The CDR3 DNA is TGTGCCATCAGGTTAAACAGGGGCGATAAGACCCAGTACTTC.

This clonotype was counted between two and nine times. The V gene is TRBV9, the J gene TRBJ1-3; no reliable D call. CDR3 length: 15 amino acids. V was clipped by 1 base and J by 2 bases, with 10 bases between them. The V gene's germline CDR1 is SGDLS and CDR2 YYNGEE. CDR3 sequence (DNA): TGTGCCAGCAGCGTAAGTAGGGATACTGGAAACACCATATATTTT. Translated, it gives CASSVSRDTGNTIYF.

This clonotype has just a few counts. The chain uses TRBV2 and TRBJ1-1; perhaps TRBD1 as D (6 bases). The CDR3 length is 14 residues. The germline V gene has CDR1 SNHLY and CDR2 FYNNEI. Trimming left V 6 bases short and J 3 bases short, with 14 bases between. CDR3: CASSLDSGYTEAFF. The DNA for the CDR3 is TGTGCCAGCAGCCTGGACAGTGGGTACACTGAAGCTTTCTTT. Together with reference TRBV2 and TRBJ1-1, the CDR3 gives the full variable domain: EPEVTQTPSHQVTQMGQEVILRCVPISNHLYFYWYRQILGQKVEFLVSFYNNEISEKSEIFDDQFSVERPDGSNFTLKIRSTKLEDSAMYFCASSLDSGYTEAFFGQGTRLTVV.

V is TRBV15 and J is TRBJ1-2; tentatively, D is TRBD1 (5 bases). CDR3 length equals 12 residues. The germline V gene encodes CDR1 LNHNV and CDR2 YYDKDF (reference sequence). V was pared by 3 bases and J by 9 bases, with 11 bases between. The CDR3 protein is CATSRGLESYTF. In nucleotides, the CDR3 is TGTGCCACCAGCAGGGGACTAGAGAGCTACACCTTC.

This chain connects TRBV20-1 to TRBJ1-1; 7 bases are a match to TRBD1. This CDR3 region has 16 residues. Germline V gene sequence: CDR1 DFQATT, CDR2 SNEGSKA (reference sequence). Trimming cost V 0 bases and J 1 base; bases outside gene matches: 8. CDR3 amino acids: CSARDAGQGGNTEAFF. The CDR3 DNA is TGCAGTGCTAGAGATGCTGGCCAGGGGGGGAACACTGAAGCTTTCTTT.

The chain has TRBV5-1 and TRBJ2-3, with 12 bases identical to TRBD2. Germline V lookup: CDR1 SGHRS, CDR2 YFSETQ. Germline trimming cut 2 bases from V and 5 bases from J; bases unmatched to any gene: 9. CDR3 length: 17 residues. CDR3 DNA: TGCGCCAGCAGCTTTAACCAAGGACTAGCGGGATTAGATACGCAGTATTTT. It codes for CASSFNQGLAGLDTQYF.